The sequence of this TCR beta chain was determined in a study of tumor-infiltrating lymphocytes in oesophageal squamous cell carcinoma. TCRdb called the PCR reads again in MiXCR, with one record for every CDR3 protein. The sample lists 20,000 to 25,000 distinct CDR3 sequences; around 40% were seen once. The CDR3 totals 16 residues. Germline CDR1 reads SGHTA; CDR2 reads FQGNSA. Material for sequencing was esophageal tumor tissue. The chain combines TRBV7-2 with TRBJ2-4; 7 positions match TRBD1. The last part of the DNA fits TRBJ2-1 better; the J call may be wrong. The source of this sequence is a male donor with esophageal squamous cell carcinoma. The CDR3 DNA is TGTGCCAGCAGCTCGATAGGGACAGTACAGGGAGCTGAGCAGTTCTTC. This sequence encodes CASSSIGTVQGAEQFF.